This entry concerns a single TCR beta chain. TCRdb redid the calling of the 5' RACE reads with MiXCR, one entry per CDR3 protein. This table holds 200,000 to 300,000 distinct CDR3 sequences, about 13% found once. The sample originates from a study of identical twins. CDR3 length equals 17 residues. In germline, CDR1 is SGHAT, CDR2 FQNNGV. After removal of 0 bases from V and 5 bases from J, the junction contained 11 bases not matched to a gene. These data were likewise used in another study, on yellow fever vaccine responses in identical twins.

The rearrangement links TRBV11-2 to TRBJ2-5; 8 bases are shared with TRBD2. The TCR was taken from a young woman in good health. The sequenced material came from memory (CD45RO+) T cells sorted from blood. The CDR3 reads CASSLDSGTSTGETQYF. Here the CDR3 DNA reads TGTGCCAGCAGCTTAGATTCAGGGACTAGTACAGGGGAGACCCAGTACTTC.